These T cell receptor beta chains were read from a single sample in a study of T cells in Graves' hyperthyroidism and ophthalmopathy. Via MiXCR, TCRdb re-called the multiplex PCR reads, giving one row per CDR3 protein. The sample includes more than 500,000 distinct CDR3 sequences, 35% to 55% of them seen just once. Material for sequencing was peripheral blood or thyroid tissue (not recorded which). These receptors originate from an adult woman with Graves' disease, either hyperthyroidism or ophthalmopathy (not recorded which). Both conserved end residues are part of each CDR3. Each record gives: CDR3 protein, CDR3 DNA, clone size, D gene, J gene, V gene. The D gene is left open where the match is weak. Clone size appears in some rows only: once, few, many, or a class for an expanded clone.

CDR3aa: CASSTTGVGLEQYF
CDR3nt: TGTGCCAGCAGCACGACAGGGGTTGGGCTCGAGCAGTACTTC
abundance: many
d_gene: TRBD1
j_gene: TRBJ2-7
v_gene: TRBV9

CDR3aa: CASSAVGRGGPTNQPQHF
CDR3nt: TGTGCCAGCAGCGCTGTCGGGAGAGGGGGCCCGACGAATCAGCCCCAGCATTTT
abundance: many
d_gene: TRBD1
j_gene: TRBJ1-5
v_gene: TRBV7-9

CDR3aa: CSSDADEKLFF
CDR3nt: TGCAGCTCGGATGCCGATGAAAAACTGTTTTTT
abundance: .
d_gene: .
j_gene: TRBJ1-4
v_gene: TRBV29-1

CDR3aa: CASSVSGRNTGELFF
CDR3nt: TGCGCCAGCAGCGTTAGCGGGAGGAACACCGGGGAGCTGTTTTTT
abundance: many
d_gene: TRBD2
j_gene: TRBJ2-2
v_gene: TRBV5-1

CDR3aa: CASSLVTYTGELFF
CDR3nt: TGTGCCAGCAGCTTAGTGACCTACACCGGGGAGCTGTTTTTT
abundance: .
d_gene: .
j_gene: TRBJ2-2
v_gene: TRBV11-2

CDR3aa: CSAGTSGIGTQYF
CDR3nt: TGCAGCGCTGGGACTAGCGGGATCGGTACCCAGTACTTC
abundance: many
d_gene: TRBD2
j_gene: TRBJ2-5
v_gene: TRBV29-1

CDR3aa: CASTSSFQGLVWGYTF
CDR3nt: TGTGCCAGCACCTCCTCATTTCAGGGACTCGTCTGGGGCTACACCTTC
abundance: .
d_gene: .
j_gene: TRBJ1-2
v_gene: TRBV7-9

CDR3aa: CASSRTEELFF
CDR3nt: TGTGCCAGCAGCCGGACAGAAGAGCTGTTTTTT
abundance: .
d_gene: .
j_gene: TRBJ2-2
v_gene: TRBV6-1

CDR3aa: CASSLSRGDSYEQYF
CDR3nt: TGTGCCAGCAGTTTATCAAGGGGAGACTCCTACGAGCAGTACTTC
abundance: few
d_gene: .
j_gene: TRBJ2-7
v_gene: TRBV7-2

CDR3aa: CASSPLDMGFGGHF
CDR3nt: TGTGCCAGCAGCCCCTTGGATATGGGGTTCGGCGGGCATTTT
abundance: .
d_gene: .
j_gene: TRBJ1-5
v_gene: TRBV4-2

CDR3aa: CAWSRDYEQYF
CDR3nt: TGTGCCTGGAGTCGGGACTACGAGCAGTACTTC
abundance: .
d_gene: .
j_gene: TRBJ2-7
v_gene: TRBV30

CDR3aa: CASSRAEGSEKLFF
CDR3nt: TGTGCCAGCAGCCGCGCAGAGGGCAGTGAAAAACTGTTTTTT
abundance: .
d_gene: .
j_gene: TRBJ1-4
v_gene: TRBV3-1

CDR3aa: CALWLVAVGGETQYF
CDR3nt: TGTGCCCTTTGGTTGGTAGCGGTAGGAGGAGAGACCCAGTACTTC
abundance: few
d_gene: .
j_gene: TRBJ2-5
v_gene: TRBV7-2

CDR3aa: CASSGKSGWEDQPQHF
CDR3nt: TGTGCCAGCAGTGGAAAGTCCGGGTGGGAGGATCAGCCCCAGCATTTT
abundance: once
d_gene: .
j_gene: TRBJ1-5
v_gene: TRBV25-1

CDR3aa: CASSSGTSGGSEQFF
CDR3nt: TGTGCCAGCAGTTCCGGGACTAGCGGAGGTAGTGAGCAGTTCTTC
abundance: .
d_gene: TRBD2
j_gene: TRBJ2-1
v_gene: TRBV7-9

CDR3aa: CASSTTVSYEQYF
CDR3nt: TGTGCCAGCAGCACTACAGTTTCCTACGAGCAGTACTTC
abundance: few
d_gene: .
j_gene: TRBJ2-7
v_gene: TRBV27

CDR3aa: CASSFARGTEAFF
CDR3nt: TGCGCCAGCAGCTTCGCAAGGGGGACTGAAGCTTTCTTT
abundance: .
d_gene: .
j_gene: TRBJ1-1
v_gene: TRBV5-1

CDR3aa: CSVEFLGGRMNTEAFF
CDR3nt: TGCAGCGTTGAATTCCTGGGAGGCAGAATGAACACTGAAGCTTTCTTT
abundance: few
d_gene: .
j_gene: TRBJ1-1
v_gene: TRBV29-1

CDR3aa: CASSRDTSPDGYTF
CDR3nt: TGTGCCAGCAGCCGGGACACCTCCCCCGATGGCTACACCTTC
abundance: many
d_gene: .
j_gene: TRBJ1-2
v_gene: TRBV6-1

CDR3aa: CASSEGRPAARKTQYF
CDR3nt: TGTGCCAGCAGCGAAGGAAGACCCGCCGCGAGAAAGACCCAGTACTTC
abundance: many
d_gene: .
j_gene: TRBJ2-5
v_gene: TRBV7-6

CDR3aa: CASSPPLMMNTEAFF
CDR3nt: TGTGCCAGCAGCCCCCCCCTCATGATGAACACTGAAGCTTTCTTT
abundance: .
d_gene: .
j_gene: TRBJ1-1
v_gene: TRBV11-1

CDR3aa: CASSTDGDQPQHF
CDR3nt: TGCGCCAGCAGCACGGACGGGGATCAGCCCCAGCATTTT
abundance: many
d_gene: .
j_gene: TRBJ1-5
v_gene: TRBV5-1